These T cell receptor beta chains were read from a single sample in a study of T cell changes during pregnancy in multiple sclerosis. Repertoires were generated with immunoSEQ multiplex PCR, while TCRdb's copy carries only in-frame clones and drops some. The sample contains around 70,000 clones, about nine tenths of which appear only once. The input for sequencing was peripheral blood, taken in the second trimester of pregnancy. The receptors were sampled from a female donor with multiple sclerosis, enrolled in a pregnancy study. The CDR3 runs from the conserved cysteine through the conserved F or W. A D gene is named only where the DNA matches it firmly. Size values are once, few and many counts, or a class for expanded clones, and some rows have none.

V gene: TRBV5-4
D gene: .
J gene: TRBJ1-1
clone size: once
CDR3 protein: CASSRGGNTEAFF
CDR3 DNA: TGTGCCAGCTCCCGTGGCGGGAACACTGAAGCTTTCTTT

V gene: TRBV7-2
D gene: TRBD1
J gene: TRBJ2-7
clone size: .
CDR3 protein: CASSLSEAGGYEQYF
CDR3 DNA: TGTGCCAGCAGTCTATCAGAGGCAGGGGGCTACGAGCAGTACTTC

V gene: TRBV27
D gene: .
J gene: TRBJ1-6
clone size: .
CDR3 protein: CATSGRGGNSPLHF
CDR3 DNA: TGTGCCACCAGTGGGAGGGGAGGTAATTCACCCCTCCACTTT

V gene: TRBV5-1
D gene: .
J gene: TRBJ2-7
clone size: few
CDR3 protein: CASSLLQGAYEQYF
CDR3 DNA: TGCGCCAGCAGCTTGTTACAGGGAGCCTACGAGCAGTACTTC

V gene: TRBV7-8
D gene: TRBD2
J gene: TRBJ2-7
clone size: .
CDR3 protein: CASSLGTSGRAHEQYF
CDR3 DNA: TGTGCCAGCAGCTTAGGGACTAGCGGGAGGGCCCACGAGCAGTACTTC

V gene: TRBV6-5
D gene: TRBD1
J gene: TRBJ1-4
clone size: .
CDR3 protein: CASSRGQGYEKLFF
CDR3 DNA: TGTGCCAGCAGCCGGGGACAGGGGTATGAAAAACTGTTTTTT

V gene: TRBV10-3
D gene: TRBD1
J gene: TRBJ2-5
clone size: .
CDR3 protein: CAISESIGGLKPRRGETQYF
CDR3 DNA: TGTGCCATCAGTGAGTCGATAGGGGGCTTGAAACCAAGACGTGGGGAGACCCAGTACTTC

V gene: TRBV6-1
D gene: TRBD2
J gene: TRBJ2-5
clone size: .
CDR3 protein: CASSELAGGQETQYF
CDR3 DNA: TGTGCCAGCAGTGAACTAGCGGGGGGACAAGAGACCCAGTACTTC

V gene: TRBV5-1
D gene: TRBD2
J gene: TRBJ2-7
clone size: few
CDR3 protein: CASSLGWGGEYEQYF
CDR3 DNA: TGCGCCAGCAGCTTGGGGTGGGGAGGGGAGTACGAGCAGTACTTC

V gene: TRBV6-6
D gene: .
J gene: TRBJ2-5
clone size: .
CDR3 protein: CASSSTGLQETQYF
CDR3 DNA: TGTGCCAGCAGTTCGACAGGTCTGCAAGAGACCCAGTACTTC

V gene: TRBV11-2
D gene: TRBD1
J gene: TRBJ2-1
clone size: .
CDR3 protein: CASSSPGTGSNEQFF
CDR3 DNA: TGTGCCAGCAGTTCACCCGGGACAGGGTCTAATGAGCAGTTCTTC

V gene: TRBV29-1
D gene: .
J gene: TRBJ1-1
clone size: .
CDR3 protein: CSATVGVDTEAFF
CDR3 DNA: TGCAGCGCTACGGTAGGGGTTGACACTGAAGCTTTCTTT

V gene: TRBV5-1
D gene: TRBD1
J gene: TRBJ1-4
clone size: .
CDR3 protein: CASSSTGTGGEKLFF
CDR3 DNA: TGCGCCAGCAGCTCTACCGGGACAGGGGGTGAAAAACTGTTTTTT

V gene: TRBV6-1
D gene: TRBD1
J gene: TRBJ2-7
clone size: .
CDR3 protein: CASSEARGQRTYEQYF
CDR3 DNA: TGTGCCAGCAGTGAAGCTCGGGGACAGAGAACCTACGAGCAGTACTTC

V gene: TRBV9
D gene: TRBD1
J gene: TRBJ2-5
clone size: .
CDR3 protein: CASSPGQGRETQYF
CDR3 DNA: TGTGCCAGCAGCCCCGGACAGGGTCGGGAGACCCAGTACTTC

V gene: TRBV10-3
D gene: .
J gene: TRBJ2-7
clone size: .
CDR3 protein: CAISEVLQGYEQYF
CDR3 DNA: TGTGCCATCAGTGAAGTTTTACAGGGCTACGAGCAGTACTTC

V gene: TRBV7-2
D gene: TRBD2
J gene: TRBJ2-7
clone size: .
CDR3 protein: CASSHPSKLAGGWYEQYF
CDR3 DNA: TGTGCCAGCAGCCACCCCTCGAAACTAGCGGGAGGGTGGTACGAGCAGTACTTC

V gene: TRBV6-6
D gene: .
J gene: TRBJ2-7
clone size: once
CDR3 protein: CASSLGQGIYEQYF
CDR3 DNA: TGTGCCAGCAGCCTCGGCCAGGGGATCTACGAGCAGTACTTC

V gene: TRBV6-1
D gene: .
J gene: TRBJ1-1
clone size: .
CDR3 protein: CASSARESNTEAFF
CDR3 DNA: TGTGCCAGCAGTGCTCGGGAGTCGAACACTGAAGCTTTCTTT

V gene: TRBV4-1
D gene: TRBD1
J gene: TRBJ1-6
clone size: .
CDR3 protein: CASSLGNRGVYNSPLHF
CDR3 DNA: TGCGCCAGCAGCCTCGGGAACAGGGGAGTCTATAATTCACCCCTCCACTTT

V gene: TRBV27
D gene: TRBD1
J gene: TRBJ1-2
clone size: .
CDR3 protein: CASRPTGNYGYTF
CDR3 DNA: TGTGCCAGCAGACCGACAGGGAACTATGGCTACACCTTC

V gene: TRBV5-1
D gene: TRBD1
J gene: TRBJ1-5
clone size: .
CDR3 protein: CASSSGQGLNQPQHF
CDR3 DNA: TGCGCCAGCAGCTCGGGACAGGGGCTAAATCAGCCCCAGCATTTT

V gene: TRBV6-5
D gene: .
J gene: TRBJ2-5
clone size: .
CDR3 protein: CASSRDTQETQYF
CDR3 DNA: TGTGCCAGCAGTCGAGACACCCAAGAGACCCAGTACTTC

V gene: TRBV19
D gene: .
J gene: TRBJ2-7
clone size: .
CDR3 protein: CASSIVGAYEQYF
CDR3 DNA: TGTGCCAGTAGTATAGTAGGAGCCTACGAGCAGTACTTC

V gene: TRBV5-8
D gene: .
J gene: TRBJ2-4
clone size: .
CDR3 protein: CASSLGGRAKNIQYF
CDR3 DNA: TGTGCCAGCAGCTTGGGGGGGCGCGCCAAAAACATTCAGTACTTC

V gene: TRBV19
D gene: .
J gene: TRBJ2-7
clone size: .
CDR3 protein: CASARVGGAQYF
CDR3 DNA: TGTGCCAGCGCTAGGGTCGGGGGTGCGCAGTACTTC

V gene: TRBV11-2
D gene: TRBD2
J gene: TRBJ2-3
clone size: .
CDR3 protein: CASGLAGGDADTQYF
CDR3 DNA: TGTGCCAGTGGACTAGCGGGAGGGGACGCAGATACGCAGTATTTT

V gene: TRBV6-5
D gene: TRBD1
J gene: TRBJ1-1
clone size: .
CDR3 protein: CATITARGLNTEAFF
CDR3 DNA: TGTGCCACTATCACGGCCAGGGGGCTGAACACTGAAGCTTTCTTT

V gene: TRBV27
D gene: TRBD2
J gene: TRBJ2-5
clone size: .
CDR3 protein: CASRRASGLGETQYF
CDR3 DNA: TGTGCCAGCAGAAGAGCTAGCGGGTTAGGAGAGACCCAGTACTTC

V gene: TRBV7-2
D gene: TRBD1
J gene: TRBJ1-1
clone size: few
CDR3 protein: CASSFPDRGTEAFF
CDR3 DNA: TGTGCCAGCAGCTTCCCGGACAGGGGCACTGAAGCTTTCTTT

V gene: TRBV28
D gene: TRBD1
J gene: TRBJ2-3
clone size: .
CDR3 protein: CASRQTLDRSTDTQYF
CDR3 DNA: TGTGCCAGCAGGCAAACCTTGGACAGGAGCACAGATACGCAGTATTTT

V gene: TRBV27
D gene: .
J gene: TRBJ2-6
clone size: .
CDR3 protein: CASSRLDSNSGANVLTF
CDR3 DNA: TGTGCCAGCAGTAGGTTGGACAGTAACTCTGGGGCCAACGTCCTGACTTTC

V gene: TRBV6-6
D gene: .
J gene: TRBJ2-2
clone size: .
CDR3 protein: CASSTPGGSGTGELFF
CDR3 DNA: TGTGCCAGCAGTACCCCGGGGGGCAGTGGGACCGGGGAGCTGTTTTTT

V gene: TRBV9
D gene: TRBD1
J gene: TRBJ2-7
clone size: .
CDR3 protein: CASSVGAGQGSYEQYF
CDR3 DNA: TGTGCCAGCAGCGTAGGCGCGGGACAGGGCTCCTACGAGCAGTACTTC

V gene: TRBV6-1
D gene: .
J gene: TRBJ1-4
clone size: .
CDR3 protein: CASSVQPTNEKLFF
CDR3 DNA: TGTGCCAGCAGTGTACAGCCAACTAATGAAAAACTGTTTTTT

V gene: TRBV7-2
D gene: TRBD2
J gene: TRBJ2-1
clone size: once
CDR3 protein: CATDSGTREGQQFF
CDR3 DNA: TGTGCCACCGATAGTGGGACTAGAGAGGGGCAGCAGTTCTTC

V gene: TRBV30
D gene: TRBD1
J gene: TRBJ2-3
clone size: .
CDR3 protein: CAWSRGTGATDTQYF
CDR3 DNA: TGTGCCTGGAGTAGGGGAACAGGGGCGACAGATACGCAGTATTTT

V gene: TRBV6-5
D gene: .
J gene: TRBJ2-3
clone size: .
CDR3 protein: CASSISGTSTDTQYF
CDR3 DNA: TGTGCCAGCAGTATTTCAGGGACTAGCACAGATACGCAGTATTTT

V gene: TRBV9
D gene: TRBD1
J gene: TRBJ2-7
clone size: .
CDR3 protein: CASSIRQGANYEQYF
CDR3 DNA: TGTGCCAGCAGCATACGACAGGGGGCGAACTACGAGCAGTACTTC

V gene: TRBV5-4
D gene: .
J gene: TRBJ2-7
clone size: .
CDR3 protein: CASSGGHEQYF
CDR3 DNA: TGTGCCAGCAGCGGCGGTCACGAGCAGTACTTC

V gene: TRBV5-1
D gene: .
J gene: TRBJ2-3
clone size: .
CDR3 protein: CASSLDHFTDTQYF
CDR3 DNA: TGCGCCAGCAGCTTGGACCACTTCACAGATACGCAGTATTTT

V gene: TRBV6-1
D gene: .
J gene: TRBJ1-5
clone size: .
CDR3 protein: CASSEGLSNQPQHF
CDR3 DNA: TGTGCCAGCAGTGAAGGACTTAGCAATCAGCCCCAGCATTTT